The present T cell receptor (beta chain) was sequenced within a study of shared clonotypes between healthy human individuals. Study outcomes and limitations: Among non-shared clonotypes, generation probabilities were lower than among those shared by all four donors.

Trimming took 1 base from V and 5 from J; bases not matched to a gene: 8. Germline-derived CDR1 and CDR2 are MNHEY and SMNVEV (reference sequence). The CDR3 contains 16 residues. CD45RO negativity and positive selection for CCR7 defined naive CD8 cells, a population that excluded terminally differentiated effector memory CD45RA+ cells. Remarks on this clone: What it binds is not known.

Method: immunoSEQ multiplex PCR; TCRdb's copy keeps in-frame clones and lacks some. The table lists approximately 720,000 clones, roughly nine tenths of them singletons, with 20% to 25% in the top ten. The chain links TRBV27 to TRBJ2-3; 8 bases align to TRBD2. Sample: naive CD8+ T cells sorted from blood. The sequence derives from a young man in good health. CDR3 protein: CASSLYPGGWGDTQYF. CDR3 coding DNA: TGTGCCAGCAGTTTATACCCGGGGGGGTGGGGAGATACGCAGTATTTT.